The 28 T cell receptor beta chains below were found in one sample sequenced in a study of response to subunit inactivated influenza vaccine. TCRdb reprocessed the RT-PCR reads via MiXCR and lists one record per CDR3 protein. In the table there are 530,000 or so distinct CDR3 sequences, 12% to 15% of which are singletons. The specimen comprised PBMCs from blood, sampled roughly 13 days after vaccination. These receptor sequences come from a man aged 45-65 years who received an inactivated influenza vaccine.

The chain is built from TRBV5-5 and TRBJ1-1; the D gene is possibly TRBD1 (5 bases). The ends were cut back, 2 bases at V and 4 bases at J, with 15 bases in the middle. The CDR3 has 15 residues. CDR1 is SGHKS, CDR2 YYEKEE, per germline (reference sequence). The CDR3 loop reads CASSFTGRLSTEAFF. For the CDR3, the DNA is TGTGCCAGCAGCTTTACGGGACGCCTAAGCACTGAAGCTTTCTTT.

The chain carries TRBV9 and TRBJ2-7; 8 nucleotides match TRBD1. V trimming: 2 bases; J trimming: 3 bases; junction bases outside the gene matches: 16. The CDR3 is 18 amino acids. Germline values: CDR1 SGDLS, CDR2 YYNGEE. The CDR3 reads CASSVGTGFSGLGYEQYF. The CDR3 coding sequence is TGTGCCAGCAGCGTGGGGACAGGATTCAGCGGCTTGGGCTACGAGCAGTACTTC.

This clonotype was counted between two and nine times. The CDR3: CASSQPPTGVLTYEQYF. The CDR3 DNA reads TGCGCCAGCAGTCAACCCCCGACAGGGGTCCTCACCTACGAGCAGTACTTC. V usage is TRBV23-1 and J usage is TRBJ2-7; 8 nucleotides align to TRBD1. TRBV23-1 falls under the ORF class, with uncertain function. The CDR3 has 17 residues. J gave up 2 bases and V 2 bases, and 11 bases lay outside the gene matches.

The chain couples TRBV7-2 to TRBJ2-7; D is unresolved. The germline V gene has CDR1 SGHTA and CDR2 FQGNSA. There are 17 residues in the CDR3. The germline V and J ends were trimmed by 2 bases and 2 bases, with 19 bases remaining between them. CDR3 loop: CASSLLRLTRSPYEQYF. The CDR3 DNA is TGTGCCAGCAGCTTACTGCGACTTACCCGATCCCCCTACGAGCAGTACTTC.

J is TRBJ1-1 and V is TRBV5-1, with a tentative D call TRBD1 (5 bases). Germline V gene data show CDR1 as SGHRS and CDR2 as YFSETQ. The germline V and J ends were trimmed by 1 base and 6 bases, with 13 bases remaining between them. CDR3 size: 14 residues. In DNA, the CDR3 is TGCGCCAGCAGCTTGCGGGGGGGAAGGGCTGAAGCTTTCTTT. It is translated as CASSLRGGRAEAFF.

The rearrangement links TRBV11-2 to TRBJ1-2; maybe TRBD1 (6 bases). The germline V gene has CDR1 SGHAT and CDR2 FQNNGV. Trimming took 5 bases from V and 7 from J, leaving 26 bases between them. This CDR3 has 17 residues. The DNA of the CDR3 is TGTGCCAGCAGCACAAACCGAATCCAGGGGCCGAACGCTGGCTACACCTTC. This gives the protein CASSTNRIQGPNAGYTF.

The chain has TRBV2 and TRBJ2-1, with D tentatively TRBD1 (5 bases). Trimming pared 1 base from V and 3 bases from J, leaving 10 bases between. Germline V lookup: CDR1 SNHLY, CDR2 FYNNEI. The CDR3 totals 15 residues. The CDR3 bases are TGTGCCAGCAGTGAAGGACAGTTGGTCTACAATGAGCAGTTCTTC. It yields the protein CASSEGQLVYNEQFF.

This clonotype was recorded a few times. The chain couples TRBV7-2 to TRBJ2-3, with D hard to call. The CDR3 extends over 13 amino acids. CDR1 SGHTA and CDR2 FQGNSA come from the germline V gene. Trimming left V 4 bases short and J 6 bases short, with 11 bases between. This chain's CDR3 is CASSSRPTDTQYF. CDR3 DNA: TGTGCCAGCAGCTCCAGACCAACGGATACGCAGTATTTT.

In its sample, this clonotype was seen many times. This chain links TRBV18 with TRBJ2-1; D is ambiguous. Germline values: CDR1 KGHSH, CDR2 LQKENI. The CDR3 length is 13 residues. The germline V and J ends were trimmed by 2 bases and 8 bases, with 10 bases remaining between them. The CDR3: CASSPSHVDEQFF. CDR3 nucleotide sequence: TGTGCCAGCTCACCATCACATGTGGATGAGCAGTTCTTC. The whole variable domain, filled in from reference TRBV18 and TRBJ2-1, reads NAGVMQNPRHLVRRRGQEARLRCSPMKGHSHVYWYRQLPEEGLKFMVYLQKENIIDESGMPKERFSAEFPKEGPSILRIQQVVRGDSAAYFCASSPSHVDEQFFGPGTRLTVL.

This clonotype was recorded a few times. The gene calls are TRBV6-1 and TRBJ2-7; D tentatively fits TRBD1 or TRBD2 (5 bases each). CDR1 and CDR2 from the germline V gene are MNHNS and SASEGT. The CDR3 consists of 16 residues. The V and J ends lost 7 bases and 3 bases respectively, with 22 bases between them. This chain's CDR3 is CASTPNGQGRRYEQYF. The DNA for the CDR3 is TGTGCCAGCACCCCGAATGGTCAGGGACGCCGCTACGAGCAGTACTTC.

The rearrangement joins TRBV28 to TRBJ2-7; possibly TRBD1 for D (5 bases). Germline V gene data show CDR1 as MDHEN and CDR2 as SYDVKM. This CDR3 is built from 12 residues. Trimming removed 6 bases from V and 7 bases from J, with 13 bases in between. The CDR3 coding sequence is TGTGCCAGCAGGTTAGGGGCGAGGGAGCAGTACTTC. Encoded protein: CASRLGAREQYF.

This clonotype has a handful of counts. V is TRBV21-1 and J is TRBJ2-2; the table's D call, TRBD1, was not checked against the DNA. TRBV21-1 is a known pseudogene. CDR3 size: 15 residues. The CDR3 sequence: CASRFNRGGTGELFF. In nucleotides, the CDR3 is TGTGCCAGCCGATTCAACAGGGGTGGTACCGGGGAGCTGTTTTTT.

This clonotype has more than one count but fewer than ten. The chain employs TRBV28 and TRBJ1-4; no clear D gene. The CDR3 spans 12 residues. Between the trimmed V and J ends, which lost 6 bases and 10 bases, there was a span of 12 bases. The germline gives CDR1 MDHEN, CDR2 SYDVKM. The CDR3 here is CASSNGARKLFF. DNA for the CDR3: TGTGCCAGCAGCAATGGTGCCCGAAAACTGTTTTTT.

There are many counts of this clonotype. This chain uses TRBV12-3 or TRBV12-4 with TRBJ1-5; the D is unclear. Trimming shortened V by 4 bases and J by 4 bases, and 5 bases separated the two germline ends. The CDR3 spans 12 residues. The CDR3 sequence: CASSSINQPQHF. CDR3 bases: TGTGCCAGCAGTTCTATAAATCAGCCCCAGCATTTT.

V and J are TRBV29-1 and TRBJ2-5; D tentatively reads TRBD1 or TRBD2 (5 bases each). Germline loops: CDR1 SQVTM, CDR2 ANQGSEA. The V gene lost 4 bases and the J gene lost 7 bases, with 19 bases spanning the gap. The CDR3 extends over 14 amino acids. CDR3: CSVAPWDPTGTQYF. Written as DNA, the CDR3 is TGCAGCGTTGCTCCGTGGGACCCGACTGGGACCCAGTACTTC. Full variable domain (rest looked up from reference TRBV29-1 and TRBJ2-5): SAVISQKPSRDICQRGTSLTIQCQVDSQVTMMFWYRQQPGQSLTLIATANQGSEATYESGFVIDKFPISRPNLTFSTLTVSNMSPEDSSIYLCSVAPWDPTGTQYFGPGTRLLVL.

There are a few counts of this clonotype. The V and J genes are TRBV12-3 or TRBV12-4 and TRBJ1-6; TRBD1 is a possible D gene (6 bases). The CDR3 is made up of 14 amino acids. The V end was cut by 6 bases, the J end by 6 bases, with 12 bases between. The CDR3 nucleotides are TGTGCCAGCAGACAACAGGGTAGTAATTCACCCCTCCACTTT. Protein sequence: CASRQQGSNSPLHF.

The genes are TRBV4-2 and TRBJ2-1; TRBD2 matches 8 bases. This CDR3 has 16 amino acids. Germline values: CDR1 LGHNA, CDR2 YNFKEQ. Unmatched junction bases numbered 7, after V lost 0 bases and J lost 6 bases. CDR3 region: CASSQDPGGHLNEQFF. CDR3 DNA sequence: TGTGCCAGCAGCCAAGATCCGGGGGGGCACCTCAATGAGCAGTTCTTC.

This clonotype was detected ten times or more. At one boundary the junction diverges from the germline segment, which might be a read error. The CDR3 bases are TGTGCCAGCTCCCTTACGAGTTACAATGAGCAGTTCTTC. Translation: CASSLTSYNEQFF. The J gene is TRBJ2-1, the V gene TRBV5-1; no definite D call. Germline V CDR1 and CDR2: SGHRS, YFSETQ. There are 13 residues in the CDR3.

This clonotype occurred a few times. The CDR3 here is CASSLFTGGETQYF. The CDR3 region has the DNA TGCGCCAGCAGCTTGTTTACGGGAGGAGAGACCCAGTACTTC. The V call is TRBV5-1, the J call TRBJ2-5; 7 nucleotides align to TRBD2. The CDR3 length is 14 residues. J gave up 4 bases and V 1 base, and 4 bases lay outside the gene matches. Per the germline V gene, CDR1 is SGHRS and CDR2 is YFSETQ.

This clonotype was observed a handful of times. V is TRBV7-2 and J is TRBJ2-4; TRBD1 aligns across 8 bases. V trimming: 1 base; J trimming: 9 bases; junction bases outside the gene matches: 2. The CDR3 contains 13 residues. Germline loops: CDR1 SGHTA, CDR2 FQGNSA. CDR3 sequence (DNA): TGTGCCAGCAGCTTAGGGACAGGGACCATTCAGTACTTC. Translating gives CASSLGTGTIQYF.

The V and J genes are TRBV15 and TRBJ2-3; D is perhaps TRBD2 (6 bases). There are 14 residues in the CDR3. In germline, CDR1 is LNHNV, CDR2 YYDKDF (reference sequence). With 0 bases removed from V and 4 bases from J, the gap between germline ends came to 8 bases. The CDR3 bases are TGTGCCACCAGCAGAGACAGGAGGGCAGATACGCAGTATTTT. Translating gives CATSRDRRADTQYF.

This clonotype was counted only a few times. The CDR3 coding sequence is TGTGCCAGCAGTCCAGCCGGGACAGGAGTCTACGAGCAGTACTTC. Its translation is CASSPAGTGVYEQYF. The rearrangement joins TRBV12-3 or TRBV12-4 to TRBJ2-7; 8 bases align to TRBD1. J was trimmed by 3 bases and V by 5 bases; bases with no gene match: 9. The CDR3 extends over 15 amino acids.

This clonotype showed up just a few times. The chain employs TRBV28 and TRBJ1-2, with D perhaps matching TRBD1 (5 bases). V lost 10 bases, J lost 4 bases, and 16 bases lay in between. CDR1 MDHEN and CDR2 SYDVKM come from the germline V gene. This CDR3 is 13 amino acids long. The CDR3 protein is CAIHPGTVYGYTF. The CDR3 DNA is TGTGCCATCCACCCAGGGACCGTCTATGGCTACACCTTC.

Only a few counts were recorded for this clonotype. The chain couples TRBV6-1 to TRBJ1-2; the D is unclear. This CDR3 region has 16 residues. Germline V gives CDR1 MNHNS, CDR2 SASEGT. Trimming took off 5 bases at V and 8 bases at J, with 24 bases between the two ends. CDR3: CASSRAGPSRAPGYTF. Written as DNA, the CDR3 is TGTGCCAGCAGTAGGGCCGGGCCATCACGAGCACCGGGCTACACCTTC.

The CDR3 region has the DNA TGCAGCGTTGTCCCGGGGGTAGATACGCAGTATTTT. This encodes CSVVPGVDTQYF. V gene TRBV29-1 combines with J gene TRBJ2-3; D possibly corresponds to TRBD2 (6 bases). Trimming left V 4 bases short and J 5 bases short, with 10 bases between. The CDR3 covers 12 residues. Germline V gene lookup returns CDR1 SQVTM and CDR2 ANQGSEA.

This clonotype was counted a few times. The chain joins TRBV6-1 to TRBJ1-6; 10 positions agree with TRBD1. CDR1 MNHNS and CDR2 SASEGT come from the germline V gene. This CDR3 comprises 14 residues. The V gene end was trimmed by 10 bases and the J gene end by 7 bases; junction bases not matched to a gene: 7. The CDR3, as DNA: TGTGCCATCAGCCGGGACAGGGGCAATTCACCCCTCCACTTT. Translating it yields CAISRDRGNSPLHF.

This clonotype was found a few times. J is TRBJ2-5 and V is TRBV12-3 or TRBV12-4, with 11 positions matching TRBD1. The CDR3 length is 15 residues. Trimming removed 4 bases from V and 7 bases from J; junction bases left unmatched: 8. The CDR3 region is CASSSPGQGVVTQYF. Written as DNA, the CDR3 is TGTGCCAGCAGTTCTCCGGGACAGGGGGTCGTGACCCAGTACTTC.

There are a few counts of this clonotype. This chain connects TRBV9 to TRBJ2-1; TRBD2 matches 8 bases. J gave up 5 bases and V 3 bases, and 4 bases lay outside the gene matches. Germline assignment: CDR1 SGDLS and CDR2 YYNGEE. The CDR3 extends over 14 amino acids. CDR3: CASSAGGWDNEQFF. The CDR3 DNA follows: TGTGCCAGCAGCGCGGGGGGGTGGGACAATGAGCAGTTCTTC.